This TCR beta chain was sequenced for a study of radiation and T cells in renal cell carcinoma. Study-level background: Nephrectomy followed 15 Gy stereotactic body radiation by 4 weeks.

Time point defined: baseline pretreatment blood. Described treatment: 15 Gy SBRT to primary tumor, nephrectomy 4 weeks later. The tumor was a clear cell renal cell carcinoma. Here immunoSEQ multiplex PCR was the method, and the copy in TCRdb shows in-frame clones only, minus some. Of under 65,000 clones listed, more than 60% are singletons. On this clone itself: At one end, the junction sequence differs from germline, possibly due to a read error.

The CDR3 is 15 amino acids. CDR1 and CDR2 (germline): SGHTA, FQGNSA. The receptor comes from a man in his sixties with renal cell carcinoma. Sequenced here: blood, sampled from a patient whose treatment included radiotherapy and nephrectomy. This sequence joins TRBV7-2 and TRBJ2-5, with 8 bases that match TRBD2. For the CDR3, the DNA is TGTGCCAGCAGCTTTCAACGGGGGGGAGGAGAGGCCCAGTACTTC. Protein sequence: CASSFQRGGGEAQYF.